This T cell receptor (beta chain) appears in the sequencing data of a study of T-cell reconstitution after alpha-beta-depleted transplantation in children. This CDR3 has 15 amino acids. V was pared by 6 bases and J by 7 bases, with 10 bases of the junction left unmatched. Germline V gene sequence: CDR1 DFQATT, CDR2 SNEGSKA (reference sequence). Preparation of the TCRbeta library was carried out with unique molecular identifiers. Each CDR3 protein gets one entry after TCRdb re-called the PCR reads with MiXCR. The table has 200,000 to 250,000 distinct CDR3 sequences, around 9.2% seen once. The receptor was derived from a male patient between 2 and 9 years old who had a stem cell transplant for acute myeloid leukemia, so the T cells may come from the graft donor. The sequences come from PBMCs, mostly from graft donor cells, collected 360 days after TCRalphabeta/CD19-depleted stem cell transplant. The chain links TRBV20-1 to TRBJ2-2; TRBD2 agrees at 11 bases. The CDR3 sequence is CSAMTGTSGVGELFF. CDR3 coding DNA: TGCAGTGCCATGACCGGGACTAGCGGTGTCGGGGAGCTGTTTTTT.